The present entry profiles one T cell receptor (beta chain) with its context. This sample stems from a study of tissue T cells after allogeneic stem cell transplantation. The data were produced by immunoSEQ multiplex PCR, yet TCRdb's version contains in-frame clones alone and is incomplete. The data contain some 970 clones, more than 85% of them seen just once; the ten biggest clones take up less than 5.5%. The germline CDR1 and CDR2 sequences are SGHAT and FQNNGV. The CDR3 spans 18 residues. The J segment lost 2 bases and the V segment lost 5 bases, leaving 15 bases of the junction unmatched. The sequence came from a male patient over 55 with steroid-refractory graft-versus-host disease after an allogeneic stem cell transplant. Certain T cells may be donor cells from the graft. The material sequenced was spleen tissue, taken at autopsy. The V call is TRBV11-2, the J call TRBJ2-7, with TRBD2 matching over 10 bases. The CDR3 is CASSASSGGDPNTYEQYF. CDR3 bases: TGTGCCAGCAGCGCGTCTAGCGGGGGAGACCCAAATACCTACGAGCAGTACTTC.